This is a list of T cell receptor beta chains from one sample in a study of cytomegalovirus exposure and HLA in healthy donors. Using immunoSEQ multiplex PCR, the repertoire was profiled, and TCRdb retains in-frame clones only, with some absent. The sample lists roughly 100,000 clones, 74% occurring once. Material for sequencing was PBMCs. These receptors all come from a man aged 50-59 years in good health and CMV-seropositive. Both conserved end residues are part of each CDR3. The D gene is left open where the match is weak. Not all rows give a size; the values are once, few, many and, for expanded clones, a class.

j_call v_call d_call clone_size cdr3_nt cdr3_aa
TRBJ1-2 TRBV5-1 TRBD1 - TGCGCCAGCAGCCAAGGACAGGTGGATGGCTACACCTTC CASSQGQVDGYTF
TRBJ1-4 TRBV11-2 - - TGTGCCAGCAGCTTAGATCCTTGGGAGGCGGCAACTAATGAAAAACTGTTTTTT CASSLDPWEAATNEKLFF
TRBJ2-7 TRBV5-6 - few TGTGCCAGCAGCTTGCGGGGTAGAGTCTACGAGCAGTACTTC CASSLRGRVYEQYF
TRBJ2-2 TRBV7-8 TRBD1 - TGTGCCTACCACCCGGGGACAGAGGTCGGGGAGCTGTTTTTT CAYHPGTEVGELFF
TRBJ1-1 TRBV9 TRBD1 few TGTGCCAGCAGCGTAGCAGGGGGCAACACTGAAGCTTTCTTT CASSVAGGNTEAFF
TRBJ2-7 TRBV5-4 TRBD1 - TGTGCCAGCAGCTCTACCGGGACAGGGGACTACGAGCAGTACTTC CASSSTGTGDYEQYF
TRBJ1-1 TRBV6-5 - - TGTGCCAGCGGCCGAACCGACAGTATTAACACTGAAGCTTTCTTT CASGRTDSINTEAFF
TRBJ2-5 TRBV4-2 - once TGTGCCAGCAGCCGAGAGAGGGTTGGGGAGACCCAGTACTTC CASSRERVGETQYF
TRBJ2-1 TRBV10-3 TRBD2 once TGTGCCGTCCGTCCGGGACTAGCGCCGGCAAATAACTACAATGAGCAGTTCTTC CAVRPGLAPANNYNEQFF
TRBJ1-3 TRBV6-6 TRBD1 - TGTGCCAGCAGTTACTCGCAGCACAGGGGGAACACCATATATTTT CASSYSQHRGNTIYF
TRBJ2-5 TRBV5-5 TRBD2 - TGTGCCAGCAGCCTAAAACTAGCGGGGGGCCAAGAGACCCAGTACTTC CASSLKLAGGQETQYF
TRBJ1-1 TRBV4-1 - - TGCGCCAGCAGCCAAGTAGGGGTTATGAACACTGAAGCTTTCTTT CASSQVGVMNTEAFF
TRBJ2-7 TRBV4-1 TRBD2 - TGCGCCAGCAGCCAAGGACTGCGGGGGGCTATCGGCTCCTACGAGCAGTACTTC CASSQGLRGAIGSYEQYF
TRBJ2-2 TRBV6-5 TRBD2 few TGTGCCAGCAATCGGGAGGACACCGGGGAGCTGTTTTTT CASNREDTGELFF
TRBJ2-7 TRBV7-2 - - TGTGCCAGCAGCTCGGATACGGGACTGCGTTACGAGCAGTACTTC CASSSDTGLRYEQYF
TRBJ2-4 TRBV2 - - TGTGCCGGGGCCCGGGTCCTAGCCAAAAACATTCAGTACTTC CAGARVLAKNIQYF
TRBJ1-2 TRBV19 - - TGTGCCAGTAGTATACTACGAGCTAACTATGGCTACACCTTC CASSILRANYGYTF
TRBJ1-1 TRBV5-1 TRBD1 - TGCGCCAGCAGCATTGAACAGGGGGCAGGCACTGAAGCTTTCTTT CASSIEQGAGTEAFF
TRBJ1-1 TRBV7-2 - few TGTGCCAGCAGCTTAGTCGTCCCGGCTGAAGCTTTCTTT CASSLVVPAEAFF
TRBJ2-2 TRBV11-2 - - TGTGCCAGCAGCATGTCTCCCACCGGGGAGCTGTTTTTT CASSMSPTGELFF
TRBJ2-1 TRBV19 TRBD2 - TGTGCCAGTAGTTTACTAGCGGGAGCGGGAAATGAGCAGTTCTTC CASSLLAGAGNEQFF
TRBJ2-1 TRBV11-3 - - TGTGCCAGCAGCTTAGGAGGCCACGCCGACTACAATGAGCAGTTCTTC CASSLGGHADYNEQFF
TRBJ1-2 TRBV14 - - TGTGCCAGCAGCCCGGCGGGCTATGGCTACACCTTC CASSPAGYGYTF
TRBJ2-7 TRBV2 - - TGTGCCAGCAGTAAGAGCGCCTCCTACGAGCAGTACTTC CASSKSASYEQYF
TRBJ2-2 TRBV7-2 - - TGTGCCAGCAGCTTACGACAGGCGAACACCGGGGAGCTGTTTTTT CASSLRQANTGELFF
TRBJ2-1 TRBV5-1 TRBD2 - TGCGCCAGCAGCTTAGGACTAGCGGGAGGATATCCGCAGTTCTTC CASSLGLAGGYPQFF
TRBJ2-1 TRBV11-3 TRBD2 few TGTGCCAGCAGCTTAGGGACTAGCAGGGCCAATGAGCAGTTCTTC CASSLGTSRANEQFF
TRBJ2-1 TRBV5-4 TRBD2 once TGTGCCAGCAGCTGGGAGCGGGAGAGACCCTACAATGAGCAGTTCTTC CASSWERERPYNEQFF
TRBJ2-7 TRBV5-1 TRBD2 - TGCGCCAGCAGCTTGACGGCGGGAGGGTACTACGAGCAGTACTTC CASSLTAGGYYEQYF
TRBJ2-7 TRBV5-6 - - TGTGCCAGCAGCCCCGAGGGGGGGCGCAACTACGAGCAGTACTTC CASSPEGGRNYEQYF
TRBJ1-2 TRBV10-3 - - TGTGCCATCAGTGCACACCTACAGGAACCACATGGCTACACCTTC CAISAHLQEPHGYTF
TRBJ2-7 TRBV6-1 - once TGTGCCAGCAGCGACAGGAAGGGGTACTACGAGCAGTACTTC CASSDRKGYYEQYF
TRBJ2-3 TRBV27 - - TGTGCCAGCAGGCGATTGGATACGCAGTATTTT CASRRLDTQYF